Given below is one T cell receptor beta chain in context. The antigen remains undetermined. 13 Jbeta primers and 60 Vbeta primers were used for the PCR. TCRdb keeps only in-frame clones here, not all; method: immunoSEQ multiplex PCR. The sample yields fewer than 140,000 clones, approximately 85% seen once. The data stem from a study of cytomegalovirus exposure and HLA in healthy donors. Study-wide results and caveats: In a later analysis, donors in an Asian-associated ancestry cluster reportedly had fewer N-insertions in productive TCRs than the cohort mean. Beyond CMV serostatus, there was no information to go on about immune exposure.

Trimming took off 5 bases at V and 3 bases at J, with 13 bases between the two ends. The V gene's germline CDR1 is MRHNA and CDR2 SNTAGT. The CDR3 runs 14 residues. This receptor was identified in a man aged 50-59 years in good health and CMV-seronegative. This rearrangement joins TRBV6-4 to TRBJ1-1; tentatively, D is TRBD1 (6 bases). The sample taken for sequencing was PBMCs. The CDR3 is CASSQQGRDTEAFF. The CDR3 coding sequence is TGTGCCAGCAGTCAACAGGGCAGGGACACTGAAGCTTTCTTT.